Following are 3 T cell receptor beta chains from one sample sequenced in a study of T cells in Graves' hyperthyroidism and ophthalmopathy. Amplification targeted TCR beta CDR3 regions from RNA transcripts. The HTBI primer set drove a first-round RT-PCR of the TCR CDR3. TCRdb re-called the multiplex PCR reads through MiXCR, storing one row per CDR3 protein. The sample has 370,000 or so distinct CDR3 sequences; 25% are singletons. The specimen sequenced was blood. Receptors originate from a man in his forties or fifties with Graves' hyperthyroidism.

In its sample, this clonotype was seen a few times. V usage is TRBV29-1 and J usage is TRBJ1-1; 8 bases map to TRBD1. The V and J ends lost 1 base and 10 bases, in that order; junction bases with no gene match: 5. Looked up from germline, CDR1 is SQVTM and CDR2 is ANQGSEA. The CDR3 covers 12 residues. The CDR3 DNA is TGCAGCGTTGAAGGCATACAGGGGGTAGCTTTCTTT. Translated: CSVEGIQGVAFF.

J is TRBJ1-6 and V is TRBV10-3; TRBD1 is a possible D gene (6 bases). V was cut by 0 bases and J by 8 bases, with 11 bases left in between. Germline CDR1 is ENHRY and CDR2 is SYGVKD. This CDR3 has 15 amino acids. CDR3 DNA: TGTGCCATCAGTGAGTCACTGGACAGTTATTCACCCCTCCACTTT. Amino acid sequence: CAISESLDSYSPLHF.

This clonotype was seen ten or more times. V is TRBV12-3 or TRBV12-4 and J is TRBJ2-3; 8 bases map to TRBD2. After removal of 3 bases from V and 3 bases from J, the junction contained 5 bases not matched to a gene. The CDR3 covers 15 residues. The CDR3 loop reads CASSFGGRLTDTQYF. The CDR3 region has the DNA TGTGCCAGCAGTTTCGGCGGGAGGCTGACAGATACGCAGTATTTT.